This is a list of T cell receptor beta chains from one sample in a study of blood T cells in healthy people across ages. TCRdb processed the 5' RACE reads anew with MiXCR; each CDR3 protein has one entry. In the table there are about 1.6 million distinct CDR3 sequences, about 31% of which are singletons. Input material: blood. These receptors were taken from a woman aged 25-40 years in good health. Each CDR3 is given with its conserved first and last residue. The D gene is left open where the match is weak. Not every row has a clone size; where given, it reads once, few, many or a size class.

NA	TRBV30	TRBD1	TRBJ1-1	CAWSGTEYTEAFF	TGTGCCTGGTCCGGGACAGAGTACACTGAAGCTTTCTTT
NA	TRBV5-1	NA	TRBJ1-6	CASSLSNRGNSPLHF	TGCGCCAGCAGCTTGAGTAATAGGGGTAATTCACCCCTCCACTTT
few	TRBV4-2	TRBD1	TRBJ2-7	CASSQGLGQRAYEQYF	TGTGCCAGCAGCCAAGGGTTGGGACAGCGAGCCTACGAGCAGTACTTC
few	TRBV12-3/TRBV12-4	TRBD1	TRBJ1-5	CASTRTGDSTRQPQHF	TGTGCCAGCACTCGGACAGGGGACTCCACTCGGCAGCCCCAGCATTTT
NA	TRBV20-1	NA	TRBJ1-5	CSAREPGSQPQHF	TGCAGTGCTAGAGAACCCGGTAGTCAGCCCCAGCATTTT
few	TRBV10-3	TRBD2	TRBJ2-3	CAISESGGGGPTDTQYF	TGTGCCATCAGTGAGTCGGGGGGCGGGGGGCCCACAGATACGCAGTATTTT
NA	TRBV7-8	NA	TRBJ1-1	CASSLGAVIPEAFF	TGTGCCAGCAGCTTAGGGGCGGTTATCCCTGAAGCTTTCTTT
NA	TRBV7-9	NA	TRBJ1-1	CASSPPRAKNTEAFF	TGTGCCAGCAGCCCCCCGAGGGCTAAGAACACTGAAGCTTTCTTT
few	TRBV29-1	NA	TRBJ1-4	CSVDIGGTNEKLFF	TGCAGCGTCGACATTGGTGGGACTAATGAAAAACTGTTTTTT
NA	TRBV7-8	NA	TRBJ2-1	CASILGAGYNEQFF	TGTGCCAGCATCCTTGGGGCGGGATACAATGAGCAGTTCTTC
NA	TRBV10-3	NA	TRBJ2-3	CAISERGGYTDTQYF	TGTGCCATCAGTGAGAGGGGGGGCTACACAGATACGCAGTATTTT
NA	TRBV7-9	NA	TRBJ1-2	CASSPAGGSYDYTF	TGTGCCAGCAGCCCCGCCGGGGGCTCCTATGACTACACCTTC
NA	TRBV7-3	NA	TRBJ1-1	CASSFLRITNTEAFF	TGTGCCAGCAGCTTTTTGAGGATAACGAACACTGAAGCTTTCTTT
many	TRBV4-1	NA	TRBJ2-7	CASSQDSPFYEQYF	TGCGCCAGCAGTCAGGACAGCCCATTTTACGAGCAGTACTTC
NA	TRBV27	TRBD1	TRBJ1-1	CASSLSMGTVRMNTEAFF	TGTGCCAGCAGTTTATCGATGGGGACAGTACGTATGAACACTGAAGCTTTCTTT
once	TRBV2	NA	TRBJ2-5	CASKGSFQQETQYF	TGCGCCAGCAAGGGGAGTTTCCAACAAGAGACCCAGTACTTC
NA	TRBV28	NA	TRBJ1-5	CASVGHLLGQPQHF	TGTGCCAGTGTAGGACACCTCCTAGGCCAGCCCCAGCATTTT
many	TRBV4-1	NA	TRBJ2-7	CASSRGSGSYEQYF	TGCGCCAGCAGCCGGGGTAGCGGCTCCTACGAGCAGTACTTC
few	TRBV5-1	NA	TRBJ2-7	CASSFVGAEQYF	TGCGCCAGCAGCTTCGTAGGAGCGGAGCAGTACTTC
few	TRBV29-1	NA	TRBJ2-7	CSVLDSASGYEQYF	TGCAGCGTTCTGGACAGCGCCAGTGGTTACGAGCAGTACTTC
NA	TRBV18	NA	TRBJ2-7	CASSLPPQRSEQYF	TGTGCCAGCTCACTACCGCCCCAGCGCAGCGAGCAGTACTTC
few	TRBV9	NA	TRBJ2-7	CASSVATGGYEQYF	TGTGCCAGCAGCGTAGCTACGGGCGGATACGAGCAGTACTTC
NA	TRBV14	NA	TRBJ2-7	CASSPLGGRGATSYNEQYF	TGTGCCAGCAGCCCCCTTGGGGGTCGCGGGGCGACCTCCTACAATGAGCAGTACTTC
NA	TRBV7-9	TRBD1	TRBJ1-2	CASSLGSGGHGDTF	TGTGCCAGCAGCTTAGGCTCAGGGGGCCATGGCGACACCTTC
many	TRBV25-1	NA	TRBJ2-7	CASSAPSLNIGGYYEQYF	TGTGCCAGCAGTGCCCCCTCCCTTAACATTGGGGGGTACTACGAGCAGTACTTC
NA	TRBV7-9	NA	TRBJ2-3	CAKRRGGTDTQYF	TGTGCCAAGCGGCGGGGAGGCACAGATACGCAGTATTTT
few	TRBV7-2	NA	TRBJ2-1	CASSSTFF	TGTGCCAGCAGCTCCACGTTCTTC
NA	TRBV12-3/TRBV12-4	TRBD2	TRBJ2-2	CACSQLGLAAYTGELFF	TGTGCCTGCAGTCAACTGGGACTAGCGGCGTACACCGGGGAGCTGTTTTTT
once	TRBV7-8	NA	TRBJ2-1	CASSSGTTGFEQFF	TGTGCCAGCAGCTCGGGTACAACAGGGTTTGAGCAGTTCTTC
NA	TRBV7-9	NA	TRBJ2-1	CASSLGAGWGPNEQFF	TGTGCCAGCAGCTTGGGAGCGGGGTGGGGGCCGAATGAGCAGTTCTTC
NA	TRBV7-9	NA	TRBJ2-1	CASSSRLGGSASYNEQFF	TGTGCCAGCAGCTCCCGGCTTGGCGGGTCAGCCTCTTACAATGAGCAGTTCTTC
few	TRBV7-2	NA	TRBJ2-1	CASSLTRGVYNEQFF	TGTGCCAGCAGCTTAACACGGGGAGTTTACAATGAGCAGTTCTTC
NA	TRBV5-1	TRBD1	TRBJ1-1	CASSWVTTGMNTEAFF	TGCGCCAGCAGCTGGGTAACGACAGGGATGAACACTGAAGCTTTCTTT
NA	TRBV12-5	TRBD1	TRBJ1-2	CASGPSNTGGFYGYTF	TGTGCTAGTGGTCCGTCAAATACAGGGGGCTTCTATGGCTACACCTTC
few	TRBV18	TRBD2	TRBJ2-1	CASSPASGHSYNEQFF	TGTGCCAGCTCACCCGCTAGCGGCCACTCCTACAATGAGCAGTTCTTC
few	TRBV20-1	TRBD2	TRBJ2-7	CSASSTSGRSLYEQYF	TGCAGTGCTAGTAGTACTAGCGGGAGGTCCCTCTACGAGCAGTACTTC
NA	TRBV7-9	NA	TRBJ2-3	CASSPPGGTRTTAADTQYF	TGTGCCAGCAGCCCCCCCGGAGGTACCCGAACTACGGCCGCAGATACGCAGTATTTT
many	TRBV11-2	NA	TRBJ1-2	CASSLEIGYGYTF	TGTGCCAGCAGCTTAGAAATTGGGTATGGCTACACCTTC
NA	TRBV29-1	NA	TRBJ2-1	CSVDGDTGRTYNEQFF	TGCAGCGTGGACGGGGATACAGGGAGGACGTACAATGAGCAGTTCTTC
NA	TRBV7-2	NA	TRBJ2-3	CASRTRDGTDTQYF	TGTGCCAGCCGAACGAGGGACGGCACAGATACGCAGTATTTT
many	TRBV29-1	NA	TRBJ2-7	CSVGFRGSSYEQYF	TGCAGCGTTGGATTCAGGGGTAGCTCCTACGAGCAGTACTTC
few	TRBV30	NA	TRBJ2-7	CAWTVRGEQYF	TGTGCCTGGACCGTCCGGGGGGAGCAGTACTTC
few	TRBV28	TRBD1	TRBJ2-7	CASSNKGQVRGYEQYF	TGTGCCAGCAGTAATAAAGGACAGGTCAGGGGGTACGAGCAGTACTTC
NA	TRBV5-1	NA	TRBJ1-1	CASRLAEGANTEAFF	TGCGCCAGCCGCCTTGCAGAAGGGGCGAACACTGAAGCTTTCTTT
once	TRBV28	TRBD2	TRBJ2-1	CASPPGAGGYNEQFF	TGTGCCAGTCCCCCGGGGGCGGGGGGGTACAATGAGCAGTTCTTC
NA	TRBV5-1	NA	TRBJ1-1	CASRIGGLYTEAFF	TGCGCCAGCAGGATCGGGGGGCTATACACTGAAGCTTTCTTT
NA	TRBV28	TRBD2	TRBJ2-5	CASSPGLAARTQYF	TGTGCCAGCAGTCCGGGACTAGCGGCGCGGACCCAGTACTTC
NA	TRBV20-1	NA	TRBJ2-7	CSARSVGNEQYF	TGCAGTGCCAGATCAGTGGGGAACGAGCAGTACTTC
NA	TRBV27	TRBD1	TRBJ1-4	CASSLSQTGGREKLFF	TGTGCCAGCAGTTTATCGCAGACAGGGGGCCGGGAAAAACTGTTTTTT
few	TRBV6-2/TRBV6-3	NA	TRBJ2-1	CASSPTGLLNNEQFF	TGTGCCAGCAGTCCCACGGGACTCCTAAACAATGAGCAGTTCTTC
NA	TRBV3-1	NA	TRBJ2-1	CASSQTGDKQQFF	TGTGCCAGCAGCCAGACCGGGGACAAACAGCAGTTCTTC
NA	TRBV5-1	TRBD1	TRBJ2-7	CASSATTGAHEQYF	TGCGCCAGCAGCGCCACGACAGGGGCCCACGAGCAGTACTTC
NA	TRBV3-1	TRBD1	TRBJ2-5	CASSQDRDRVFGTQYF	TGTGCCAGCAGCCAAGATCGGGACAGGGTGTTTGGGACCCAGTACTTC
many	TRBV28	NA	TRBJ1-2	CASSLGPGYTF	TGTGCCAGCAGTTTGGGGCCGGGCTACACCTTC
NA	TRBV28	NA	TRBJ1-4	CASSLRTRDNEKLFF	TGTGCCAGCAGTTTACGAACCCGGGATAATGAAAAACTGTTTTTT